Listed below are T cell receptor beta chains from one sample, sequenced in a study of T cell repertoires in cytomegalovirus infection. TCRdb called the reads again in MiXCR, with one record for every CDR3 protein. The sample has approximately 500,000 distinct CDR3 sequences, 11% seen once. The sequenced sample was PBMCs. Source of these receptors: a human donor in good health (CMV status not recorded). Some clones in this sample may be carry-over from other donors' samples. CDR3s include the opening cysteine and the closing phenylalanine or tryptophan.

J: TRBJ2-1; length: 15; V: TRBV7-9; CDR3: CASSPLRGGSREQFF
J: TRBJ2-3; length: 14; V: TRBV20-1; CDR3: CSARSPTPADTQYF
J: TRBJ2-7; length: 14; V: TRBV7-2; CDR3: CASTDPGAPYEQYF
J: TRBJ2-2; length: 15; V: TRBV20-1; CDR3: CSASAGGISYGELFF
J: TRBJ1-2; length: 12; V: TRBV20-1; CDR3: CSARWGQVGYTF
J: TRBJ2-6; length: 16; V: TRBV27; CDR3: CASSLFSGSGANVLTF
J: TRBJ2-3; length: 15; V: TRBV7-8; CDR3: CASSRQGVRTDTQYF
J: TRBJ2-3; length: 14; V: TRBV20-1; CDR3: CSATSGVRTDTQYF
J: TRBJ1-3; length: 15; V: TRBV7-9; CDR3: CASISTGEPINTIYF
J: TRBJ2-1; length: 17; V: TRBV20-1; CDR3: CSAGPPSGRANNNEQFF
J: TRBJ1-2; length: 17; V: TRBV7-8; CDR3: CASSLGVLGQGGYGYTF
J: TRBJ1-5; length: 13; V: TRBV20-1; CDR3: CSARTTQGQPQHF
J: TRBJ1-1; length: 11; V: TRBV12-3/TRBV12-4; CDR3: CASTRGGEAFF
J: TRBJ1-5; length: 15; V: TRBV2; CDR3: CASGGGRGSGQPQHF
J: TRBJ2-2; length: 12; V: TRBV20-1; CDR3: CSAKKYTGELFF
J: TRBJ2-4; length: 12; V: TRBV29-1; CDR3: CSGGTDKNIQYF
J: TRBJ1-1; length: 15; V: TRBV7-9; CDR3: CASSGTGTGGTEAFF
J: TRBJ1-2; length: 13; V: TRBV19; CDR3: CASLGQGFYGYTF
J: TRBJ2-7; length: 12; V: TRBV29-1; CDR3: CSVVGTSYEQYF
J: TRBJ1-6; length: 16; V: TRBV20-1; CDR3: CSASRHPGQPNSPLHF
J: TRBJ1-4; length: 13; V: TRBV30; CDR3: CACGLPGDEKLFF
J: TRBJ2-1; length: 15; V: TRBV28; CDR3: CASSSRADSYNEQFF
J: TRBJ2-5; length: 17; V: TRBV19; CDR3: CASSRGVGLVPSETQYF
J: TRBJ1-1; length: 15; V: TRBV11-2; CDR3: CASSLGGVWITEAFF
J: TRBJ2-3; length: 13; V: TRBV24-1; CDR3: CATSDDNTDTQYF
J: TRBJ2-3; length: 17; V: TRBV11-2; CDR3: CASSFHHGGQVTDTQYF
J: TRBJ1-5; length: 13; V: TRBV27; CDR3: CASSHGPNQPQHF
J: TRBJ1-6; length: 16; V: TRBV4-1; CDR3: CASSLLPGGPSSPLHF
J: TRBJ1-2; length: 16; V: TRBV6-4; CDR3: CASSRNLQAGPYGYTF